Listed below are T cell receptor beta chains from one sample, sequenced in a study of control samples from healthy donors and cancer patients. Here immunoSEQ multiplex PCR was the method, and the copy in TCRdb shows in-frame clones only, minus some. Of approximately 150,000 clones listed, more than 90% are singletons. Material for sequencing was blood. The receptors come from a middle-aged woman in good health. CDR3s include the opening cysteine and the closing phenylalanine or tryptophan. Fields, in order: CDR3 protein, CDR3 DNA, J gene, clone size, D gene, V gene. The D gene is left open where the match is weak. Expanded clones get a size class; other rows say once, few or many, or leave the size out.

CATEHPTDGRLSTGELFF | TGTGCCACGGAACACCCCACCGACGGGAGATTGAGCACCGGGGAGCTGTTTTTT | TRBJ2-2 | NA | NA | TRBV10-3
CASGGQGNSPLHF | TGTGCTAGTGGCGGACAGGGGAATTCACCCCTCCACTTT | TRBJ1-6 | NA | TRBD1 | TRBV12-5
CASSLSGSENTEAFF | TGCGCCAGCAGCCTATCAGGGTCCGAGAACACTGAAGCTTTCTTT | TRBJ1-1 | NA | NA | TRBV5-1
CASSLVQTSGLDGQFF | TGTGCCAGCAGCTTAGTACAGACTAGCGGATTGGATGGGCAGTTCTTC | TRBJ2-1 | NA | TRBD2 | TRBV5-4
CASSFLSGGYNEQFF | TGTGCCAGCAGCTTCCTTAGCGGGGGGTACAATGAGCAGTTCTTC | TRBJ2-1 | NA | TRBD2 | TRBV11-2
CATSTRDRAGELFF | TGTGCCACCAGCACTCGGGACCGCGCCGGGGAGCTGTTTTTT | TRBJ2-2 | NA | NA | TRBV15
CASSRRTGVANEKLFF | TGTGCCAGCTCACGCCGTACAGGGGTTGCTAATGAAAAACTGTTTTTT | TRBJ1-4 | NA | TRBD1 | TRBV18
CASGFGPNTGELFF | TGTGCTAGTGGTTTTGGACCGAACACCGGGGAGCTGTTTTTT | TRBJ2-2 | NA | NA | TRBV12-5
CASSSPGQRYGYTF | TGTGCCAGCAGCTCCCCCGGACAGCGCTATGGCTACACCTTC | TRBJ1-2 | NA | NA | TRBV11-2
CASSLDKNIQYF | TGTGCCAGCAGCTTGGATAAAAACATTCAGTACTTC | TRBJ2-4 | NA | NA | TRBV5-4
CASSPPLGEQFF | TGTGCCAGCAGTCCTCCCTTGGGTGAGCAGTTCTTC | TRBJ2-1 | NA | NA | TRBV6-5
CASSLGDGNYGYTF | TGTGCCAGCAGCTTGGGGGACGGGAATTATGGCTACACCTTC | TRBJ1-2 | NA | NA | TRBV11-2
CASSRLPGAGNNSPLHF | TGCGCCAGCAGCCGCCTACCCGGGGCAGGAAATAATTCACCCCTCCACTTT | TRBJ1-6 | NA | NA | TRBV4-1
CAISKGENGYTF | TGTGCCATCTCGAAGGGCGAAAATGGCTACACCTTC | TRBJ1-2 | NA | NA | TRBV6-6
CSASVLTATAEAFF | TGCAGTGCTAGTGTCTTGACGGCGACGGCTGAAGCTTTCTTT | TRBJ1-1 | NA | NA | TRBV20-1
CASSLTGGSFETQYF | TGTGCCAGCAGCCTAACAGGGGGCAGTTTCGAGACCCAGTACTTC | TRBJ2-5 | NA | TRBD1 | TRBV7-2
CASSSRGGNGYTF | TGTGCCAGCAGCTCTAGAGGGGGGAATGGCTACACCTTC | TRBJ1-2 | NA | NA | TRBV11-2
CASRASGGNTDTQYF | TGTGCCAGCAGGGCTAGCGGGGGGAACACAGATACGCAGTATTTT | TRBJ2-3 | NA | TRBD2 | TRBV27
CASSDNSYEQYF | TGTGCCAGCAGTGATAATAGCTACGAGCAGTACTTC | TRBJ2-7 | NA | NA | TRBV2
CASSGSSNQPQHF | TGTGCCAGCAGTGGAAGTAGCAATCAGCCCCAGCATTTT | TRBJ1-5 | NA | NA | TRBV12-3/TRBV12-4
CASSRTLGLSRDGNF | TGCGCCAGCAGCCGAACTCTCGGACTGTCAAGAGATGGGAACTTC | TRBJ2-5 | NA | NA | TRBV4-1
CATSDLTAWPSTNTQYF | TGTGCCACCAGTGATTTGACGGCCTGGCCAAGCACGAATACGCAGTATTTT | TRBJ2-3 | NA | NA | TRBV24-1
CASRAGGSYNEQFF | TGTGCCAGCAGGGCGGGGGGCTCCTACAATGAGCAGTTCTTC | TRBJ2-1 | NA | TRBD2 | TRBV2
CSAQQGYGYTF | TGCAGTGCTCAACAGGGGTATGGCTACACCTTC | TRBJ1-2 | NA | TRBD1 | TRBV20-1
CASSQETGYQPQHF | TGTGCCAGCAGCCAAGAAACAGGATATCAGCCCCAGCATTTT | TRBJ1-5 | NA | NA | TRBV3-1/TRBV3-2
CATSRAAGAEANYGYTF | TGTGCCACCAGCAGAGCGGCAGGGGCGGAAGCTAACTATGGCTACACCTTC | TRBJ1-2 | NA | NA | TRBV15
CASSRGASGMTSTDTQYF | TGTGCCAGCAGCCGGGGGGCTAGCGGGATGACTAGCACAGATACGCAGTATTTT | TRBJ2-3 | NA | TRBD2 | TRBV7-9
CASRYTETQYF | TGTGCCAGCAGATACACAGAGACCCAGTACTTC | TRBJ2-5 | NA | NA | TRBV11-2
CASSQRGYNEQFF | TGTGCCAGCAGCCAGCGGGGATACAATGAGCAGTTCTTC | TRBJ2-1 | once | NA | TRBV3-1/TRBV3-2
CASSWDRETEKLFF | TGCGCCAGCAGCTGGGACAGGGAGACTGAAAAACTGTTTTTT | TRBJ1-4 | NA | TRBD1 | TRBV5-1
CASSPPGTEAFF | TGTGCCAGTAGCCCCCCAGGGACTGAAGCTTTCTTT | TRBJ1-1 | once | NA | TRBV19
CASSARDTPQETQYF | TGTGCCAGTAGTGCCCGGGACACCCCCCAAGAGACCCAGTACTTC | TRBJ2-5 | once | NA | TRBV19
CASSFGEIGYEQYF | TGTGCCAGCAGTTTTGGAGAAATTGGCTACGAGCAGTACTTC | TRBJ2-7 | NA | NA | TRBV27
CASSLSLRPGSKAFF | TGTGCCAGCAGCTTATCATTGAGACCGGGGTCTAAAGCTTTCTTT | TRBJ1-1 | NA | NA | TRBV7-8
CASTPGQYPMNTEAFF | TGCGCCAGCACCCCGGGACAATACCCCATGAACACTGAAGCTTTCTTT | TRBJ1-1 | NA | NA | TRBV4-1
CASSSRRGYGYTF | TGTGCCAGCAGCTCTCGGAGAGGCTATGGCTACACCTTC | TRBJ1-2 | NA | NA | TRBV3-1/TRBV3-2
CASSPVTLLFPGQGARETQYF | TGCGCCAGCAGTCCAGTTACCCTTTTATTCCCAGGACAGGGGGCCAGAGAGACCCAGTACTTC | TRBJ2-5 | few | TRBD1 | TRBV23-1
CASSQVGSLYEQYF | TGTGCCAGCAGCCAAGTCGGCAGCCTTTACGAGCAGTACTTC | TRBJ2-7 | NA | NA | TRBV3-1/TRBV3-2
CASSLTGLDNEQFF | TGTGCCAGCAGCTTGACAGGGTTGGACAATGAGCAGTTCTTC | TRBJ2-1 | once | TRBD1 | TRBV7-9